These 32 T cell receptor beta chains originate from one sample sequenced in a study of CD8+ T cells in alopecia areata. It was cDNA, reverse transcribed from extracted RNA, that served as the sequencing template. Repertoires were generated with immunoSEQ multiplex PCR, while TCRdb's copy carries only in-frame clones and drops some. Of 200,000 or so clones in the sample, roughly 57% were seen once. The material was CD4+ T cells sorted from blood, obtained at week 0. These TCRs come from a human donor with alopecia areata.

The chain is built from TRBV30 and TRBJ2-4, with D unresolved. CDR1 GTSNPN and CDR2 SVGIG come from the germline V gene (reference sequence). V dropped 5 bases and J dropped 9 bases, with 14 bases sitting between them. The length of the CDR3 is 12 residues. The CDR3 DNA reads TGTGCCTGGGGCCCCACCCAAGGCATTCAGTACTTC. This sequence encodes CAWGPTQGIQYF.

The CDR3 sequence: CSVERLAGGYEQYF. In DNA form, the CDR3 reads TGCAGCGTTGAAAGGCTAGCGGGAGGATACGAGCAGTACTTC. The chain links TRBV29-1 to TRBJ2-7; TRBD2 matches 11 bases. The CDR3 length is 14 residues. V lost 2 bases and J lost 4; bases outside the gene matches: 4. Germline V lookup: CDR1 SQVTM, CDR2 ANQGSEA.

The chain links TRBV7-9 to TRBJ2-3; the D gene could be TRBD1 or TRBD2 (5 bases each). The CDR3 consists of 16 residues. Trimming pared 5 bases from V and 2 bases from J, leaving 17 bases between. Germline V CDR1 and CDR2: SEHNR, FQNEAQ (reference sequence). The CDR3 reads CASSTSRGGVTDTQYF. For the CDR3, the DNA is TGTGCCAGCAGCACTAGTAGGGGTGGGGTCACAGATACGCAGTATTTT.

The chain is built from TRBV30 and TRBJ1-2; 8 bases are shared with TRBD1. V was pared by 3 bases and J by 9 bases, with 9 bases of the junction left unmatched. CDR3 length equals 13 residues. Germline-derived CDR1 and CDR2 are GTSNPN and SVGIG (reference sequence). The CDR3, as DNA: TGTGCCTGGAGACAGGGGGTTCTGATGCGCTACACCTTC. It is translated as CAWRQGVLMRYTF.

This chain connects TRBV6-6 to TRBJ1-2; D is ambiguous. The germline CDR1 and CDR2 sequences are MNHNY and SVGAGI (reference sequence). The CDR3 loop spans 14 amino acids. V gave up 7 bases and J gave up 2 bases, with 14 bases separating them. CDR3 nucleotides: TGTGCCAGCACTCAAAGTTTCGGGAACTATGGCTACACCTTC. Its translation: CASTQSFGNYGYTF.

Details on this clone: This sample also contains other DNA sequences that code for the same CDR3. The rearrangement joins TRBV30 to TRBJ2-7, with a possible D match to TRBD1 (6 bases). Germline values: CDR1 GTSNPN, CDR2 SVGIG (reference sequence). V was trimmed by 2 bases and J by 3 bases, leaving 8 bases between them. This CDR3 spans 12 amino acids. The CDR3 coding sequence is TGTGCCTGGAGTCCACAGGGCTACGAGCAGTACTTC. Protein product: CAWSPQGYEQYF.

This sequence joins TRBV6-5 and TRBJ2-7; TRBD1 is a possible D gene (6 bases). V lost 0 bases and J lost 7, with 16 bases in between. There are 15 residues in the CDR3. In germline, CDR1 is MNHEY, CDR2 SVGAGI. CDR3 coding DNA: TGTGCCAGCAGTTACTCCGAGGGTAGGGGGTCGGAGCAGTACTTC. Translation: CASSYSEGRGSEQYF.

As concerns this clone: Sequence at one end of the junction differs from germline and may be a read error. This chain connects TRBV4-1 to TRBJ1-2, with D tentatively TRBD1 (5 bases). In germline, CDR1 is MGHRA, CDR2 YSYEKL. The CDR3 is 12 amino acids. The CDR3: CASSQVGGTYSF. For the CDR3, the DNA is TGCGCCAGCAGCCAAGTCGGGGGGACCTATTCCTTC.

The rearrangement uses TRBV9 and TRBJ2-3; TRBD2 matches 13 bases. The CDR3 covers 18 residues. CDR1 and CDR2 (germline): SGDLS, YYNGEE. Trimming at V came to 2 bases and at J to 7 bases, leaving 13 bases not matched to a gene. Here the CDR3 DNA reads TGTGCCAGCAGCGTCCGACTAGCGGGGGGCCTCTTGGATTATACGCAGTATTTT. Its protein product is CASSVRLAGGLLDYTQYF.

The chain carries TRBV4-1 and TRBJ2-1; D possibly uses TRBD1 or TRBD2 (5 bases each). Germline CDR1 MGHRA, CDR2 YSYEKL. The CDR3 is 17 amino acids. V was trimmed by 4 bases and J by 0 bases, leaving 16 bases between them. The CDR3: CASSLELPGASYNEQFF. As DNA, the CDR3 is TGCGCCAGCAGCCTAGAACTCCCCGGGGCCTCCTACAATGAGCAGTTCTTC.

This chain connects TRBV6-1 to TRBJ1-5; D gene ambiguous. V lost 6 bases and J 1 base, leaving 7 bases between the germline ends. Germline V lookup: CDR1 MNHNS, CDR2 SASEGT. The CDR3 consists of 13 residues. The DNA for the CDR3 is TGTGCCAGCAGGAGACTAAGCAATCAGCCCCAGCATTTT. This translates into CASRRLSNQPQHF.

This chain joins TRBV29-1 and TRBJ1-4, with TRBD1 identical over 9 bases. The CDR3 sequence is 17 residues long. Germline-derived CDR1 and CDR2 are SQVTM and ANQGSEA. The V segment lost 0 bases and the J segment 7 bases; nucleotides outside the gene matches: 12. The CDR3 DNA reads as TGCAGCGTTGAAGATCGGGGAACGACAGGGGGAGGTGAAAAACTGTTTTTT. Its translation is CSVEDRGTTGGGEKLFF.

The rearrangement joins TRBV9 to TRBJ1-3; D might be TRBD1 (5 bases). Per the germline V gene, CDR1 is SGDLS and CDR2 is YYNGEE. CDR3 length: 15 amino acids. Trimming stripped 4 bases from V and 0 bases from J, with 11 bases between. The CDR3 region is CASSSTGFSGNTIYF. CDR3 coding DNA: TGTGCCAGCAGCAGTACAGGTTTCTCTGGAAACACCATATATTTT.

V and J are TRBV30 and TRBJ2-1; D is unresolved. In germline, CDR1 is GTSNPN, CDR2 SVGIG (reference sequence). The germline V and J ends were trimmed by 2 bases and 12 bases, with 17 bases remaining between them. The CDR3 consists of 13 residues. This CDR3 is CAWSPSLGKGQFF. The CDR3 bases are TGTGCCTGGAGTCCGTCATTAGGGAAGGGGCAGTTCTTC.

This chain connects TRBV5-1 to TRBJ2-3, with 11 positions matching TRBD2. Germline V gene lookup returns CDR1 SGHRS and CDR2 YFSETQ. Germline trimming cut 0 bases from V and 4 bases from J; bases unmatched to any gene: 4. This CDR3 comprises 16 residues. Here the CDR3 DNA reads TGCGCCAGCAGCTTGGCCCCTAGCGGGGGGCCAGATACGCAGTATTTT. Encoded protein: CASSLAPSGGPDTQYF.

The chain employs TRBV7-2 and TRBJ1-2, with 9 bases matching TRBD1. The CDR3 loop spans 13 amino acids. With 10 bases clipped from V and 2 bases from J, the junction kept 5 bases outside the gene matches. Per germline, CDR1 SGHTA and CDR2 FQGNSA. This CDR3 is CANHGQGNYGYTF. In DNA, the CDR3 is TGTGCCAACCACGGACAGGGGAACTATGGCTACACCTTC.

The rearrangement uses TRBV7-2 and TRBJ2-4; no reliable D call. Deletions cut 1 base from V and 8 bases from J, with 9 bases between. From germline, CDR1 is SGHTA and CDR2 FQGNSA. The CDR3 length is 13 residues. The chain's CDR3 is CASSLGPQDIQYF. As DNA, the CDR3 is TGTGCCAGCAGCTTAGGGCCCCAAGACATTCAGTACTTC.

This rearrangement joins TRBV25-1 to TRBJ2-5; TRBD2 matches at 12 bases. V was clipped by 8 bases and J by 3 bases; unmatched bases: 7. Germline loops: CDR1 MGHDK, CDR2 SYGVNS. CDR3 size: 15 residues. CDR3: CASLLRLAGEETQYF. CDR3 nucleotides: TGTGCCAGCTTGCTTAGACTAGCGGGGGAAGAGACCCAGTACTTC.

This chain connects TRBV30 to TRBJ2-5; D is possibly TRBD2 (5 bases). CDR3 size: 12 residues. Germline V gene lookup returns CDR1 GTSNPN and CDR2 SVGIG (reference sequence). The CDR3 bases are TGTGCTAAGGAGGCCCCCGGGGAGACCCAGTACTTC. It yields the protein CAKEAPGETQYF.

V and J are TRBV13 and TRBJ1-2; possible D gene TRBD1, 5 bases. Germline CDR1 PRHDT, CDR2 FYEKMQ (reference sequence). The CDR3 has 13 residues. V was trimmed by 5 bases and J by 2 bases, leaving 9 bases between them. The CDR3 here is CASSQGRNYGYTF. The DNA for the CDR3 is TGTGCCAGCAGCCAGGGCAGGAACTATGGCTACACCTTC.

This clone has a handful of counts. The gene calls are TRBV5-4 and TRBJ1-6; D gene unclear. Trimming removed 1 base from V and 9 bases from J, with 11 bases in between. The CDR3 length is 14 residues. The germline gives CDR1 SGHNT, CDR2 YYREEE (reference sequence). The CDR3 sequence: CASSLSPPGSPLHF. The CDR3 nucleotides read TGTGCCAGCAGCTTGTCTCCACCAGGTTCACCCCTCCACTTT.

This clone has a single count. The J gene is TRBJ1-2, the V gene TRBV30; TRBD1 aligns across 7 bases. Germline trimming cut 1 base from V and 7 bases from J; bases unmatched to any gene: 3. Germline CDR1 and CDR2: GTSNPN and SVGIG (reference sequence). This CDR3 is 12 amino acids long. This chain's CDR3 is CAWSEQGPGYTF. The CDR3 DNA reads as TGTGCCTGGAGTGAACAGGGGCCTGGCTACACCTTC.

This chain links TRBV6-6 with TRBJ2-7; D is possibly TRBD1 (6 bases). Per the germline V gene, CDR1 is MNHNY and CDR2 is SVGAGI (reference sequence). CDR3 length: 12 amino acids. V was cut by 2 bases and J by 6 bases, with 8 bases left in between. CDR3 DNA: TGTGCCAGCAGTTACCCGACAGGCGAGCAGTACTTC. Its protein product is CASSYPTGEQYF.

The chain recombines TRBV19 with TRBJ1-1; a weak D match, TRBD1 (5 bases). V lost 7 bases to trimming and J lost 5 bases, with 14 bases between them. The CDR3 runs 13 residues. Germline V gives CDR1 LNHDA, CDR2 SQIVND (reference sequence). CDR3 protein: CASTTRVQTEAFF. As DNA, the CDR3 is TGTGCCAGTACCACCAGGGTTCAGACTGAAGCTTTCTTT.

The chain has TRBV7-9 and TRBJ2-3; 7 positions agree with TRBD2. The CDR3 runs 16 residues. Per germline, CDR1 SEHNR and CDR2 FQNEAQ (reference sequence). The V gene end was trimmed by 1 base and the J gene end by 2 bases; junction bases not matched to a gene: 6. CDR3: CASSLVLGGNTDTQYF. The CDR3 bases are TGTGCCAGCAGCTTAGTCCTGGGGGGGAACACAGATACGCAGTATTTT.

The rearrangement links TRBV6-4 to TRBJ1-2; no clear D. Trimming left V 2 bases short and J 8 bases short, with 9 bases between. Germline lookup yields CDR1 MRHNA and CDR2 SNTAGT. This CDR3 comprises 12 residues. The CDR3 here is CASSDRFGGYTF. CDR3 nucleotide sequence: TGTGCCAGCAGTGACCGTTTCGGGGGCTACACCTTC.

This rearrangement joins TRBV30 to TRBJ2-4, with TRBD2 as a possible D gene (5 bases). The germline V gene has CDR1 GTSNPN and CDR2 SVGIG (reference sequence). The CDR3 runs 19 residues. V gave up 0 bases and J gave up 0 bases, with 21 bases separating them. CDR3 region: CAWSVPPRRSGLAKNIQYF. The CDR3 nucleotides are TGTGCCTGGAGTGTACCGCCGAGGAGGTCCGGACTAGCCAAAAACATTCAGTACTTC.

Concerning this clone: The sample has other DNA sequences that encode this CDR3 too. The J gene is TRBJ2-5, the V gene TRBV2; D gene ambiguous. V was clipped by 0 bases and J by 5 bases, with 4 bases between them. This CDR3 has 12 residues. The germline CDR1 and CDR2 sequences are SNHLY and FYNNEI. The CDR3 loop reads CASSEAGETQYF. The CDR3 region has the DNA TGTGCCAGCAGTGAAGCAGGGGAGACCCAGTACTTC. The complete variable domain, with remaining parts taken from reference TRBV2 and TRBJ2-5, reads EPEVTQTPSHQVTQMGQEVILRCVPISNHLYFYWYRQILGQKVEFLVSFYNNEISEKSEIFDDQFSVERPDGSNFTLKIRSTKLEDSAMYFCASSEAGETQYFGPGTRLLVL.

The table lists this clone with a count of one. The J gene is TRBJ2-2, the V gene TRBV30, with 7 bases identical to TRBD2. The ends lost 1 base at V and 3 bases at J; junction bases unmatched: 2. Germline-derived CDR1 and CDR2 are GTSNPN and SVGIG (reference sequence). The CDR3 contains 14 residues. Written as DNA, the CDR3 is TGTGCCTGGAGTGCTGGGAGGGACACCGGGGAGCTGTTTTTT. Translated, it gives CAWSAGRDTGELFF.

This clone was observed once. The chain uses TRBV11-1 and TRBJ2-7, with 8 bases lining up with TRBD2. With V trimmed by 4 bases and J by 7 bases, 12 bases remained unmatched. Germline-derived CDR1 and CDR2 are SGHAT and FQDESV (reference sequence). This CDR3 has 15 residues. The CDR3 nucleotides are TGTGCCAGCAGCTCGGTAGCGGGACGAACGGGGGAGCAGTACTTC. It translates to CASSSVAGRTGEQYF.

The V call is TRBV7-9, the J call TRBJ1-1; 8 bases align to TRBD1. The CDR3 contains 14 residues. The V gene's germline CDR1 is SEHNR and CDR2 FQNEAQ (reference sequence). Unmatched junction bases numbered 7, after V lost 4 bases and J lost 6 bases. The chain's CDR3 is CASSYPQGAPEAFF. The CDR3 nucleotides are TGTGCCAGCAGCTACCCCCAGGGGGCTCCTGAAGCTTTCTTT.

This chain links TRBV2 with TRBJ2-7; D perhaps matches TRBD2 (7 bases). There are 14 residues in the CDR3. Per germline, CDR1 SNHLY and CDR2 FYNNEI. The germline V and J ends were trimmed by 7 bases and 7 bases, with 20 bases remaining between them. The CDR3 DNA follows: TGTGCCAGCAAGGGGGGCACACAGGGAGGGGAGCAGTACTTC. Translating gives CASKGGTQGGEQYF. Using reference TRBV2 and TRBJ2-7 for the parts outside the CDR3, the full variable domain is EPEVTQTPSHQVTQMGQEVILRCVPISNHLYFYWYRQILGQKVEFLVSFYNNEISEKSEIFDDQFSVERPDGSNFTLKIRSTKLEDSAMYFCASKGGTQGGEQYFGPGTRLTVT.